These T cell receptor beta chains were read from a single sample in a study of blood T cell repertoires in COVID-19. Only in-frame clones appear in the TCRdb table, and some are missing; sequencing was by immunoSEQ multiplex PCR. In the table there are about 100,000 clones, roughly 90% of which are singletons. The specimen was peripheral blood. All receptors come from a human donor with active COVID-19. The donor label of this sample is uncertain. The CDR3 runs from the conserved cysteine through the conserved F or W. D genes are given only for firm matches. Clone size appears in some rows only: once, few, many, or a class for an expanded clone.

v_call: TRBV5-1; d_call: NA; j_call: TRBJ1-4; clone_size: NA; cdr3_nt: TGCGCCAGCAGCTTGGGATCGGCGGCGAGTCCTGAAAAACTGTTTTTT; cdr3_aa: CASSLGSAASPEKLFF
v_call: TRBV13; d_call: TRBD1; j_call: TRBJ1-2; clone_size: NA; cdr3_nt: TGTGCCAGCAGCCCAGACAGGGGGCGCGTTGGCTACACCTTC; cdr3_aa: CASSPDRGRVGYTF
v_call: TRBV2; d_call: TRBD2; j_call: TRBJ2-7; clone_size: NA; cdr3_nt: TGTGCCAGCAGCGAAGGGCTAGCGGGGGCCAGCTCCTACGAGCAGTACTTC; cdr3_aa: CASSEGLAGASSYEQYF
v_call: TRBV10-3; d_call: NA; j_call: TRBJ2-7; clone_size: few; cdr3_nt: TGTGCCATCGGAGACCCGAACTCCTACGAGCAGTACTTC; cdr3_aa: CAIGDPNSYEQYF
v_call: TRBV2; d_call: TRBD2; j_call: TRBJ2-1; clone_size: once; cdr3_nt: TGTGCCAGCCTCCGCAGGTCGAGCGGGGATGAGCAGTTCTTC; cdr3_aa: CASLRRSSGDEQFF
v_call: TRBV5-1; d_call: NA; j_call: TRBJ2-3; clone_size: NA; cdr3_nt: TGCGCCAGCAGCTTGGCGGGGATGGTGGCAGATACGCAGTATTTT; cdr3_aa: CASSLAGMVADTQYF
v_call: TRBV7-8; d_call: NA; j_call: TRBJ2-2; clone_size: once; cdr3_nt: TGTGCCAGCAGCTTAGGGGGCCGGGTGAACACCGGGGAGCTGTTTTTT; cdr3_aa: CASSLGGRVNTGELFF
v_call: TRBV18; d_call: NA; j_call: TRBJ2-2; clone_size: NA; cdr3_nt: TGTGCCAGCTCACCACCTTATGGGCCGGGGGAGGAGCTGTTTTTT; cdr3_aa: CASSPPYGPGEELFF
v_call: TRBV4-1; d_call: TRBD2; j_call: TRBJ2-5; clone_size: NA; cdr3_nt: TGCGCCAGCAGCCAAGATTTTGGGACTAGCGGGGGATTCCAAGAGACCCAGTACTTC; cdr3_aa: CASSQDFGTSGGFQETQYF
v_call: TRBV9; d_call: NA; j_call: TRBJ1-1; clone_size: NA; cdr3_nt: TGTGCCAGCAGCCCCCGACAACCGGGAGACACTGAAGCTTTCTTT; cdr3_aa: CASSPRQPGDTEAFF
v_call: TRBV6-4; d_call: NA; j_call: TRBJ1-1; clone_size: once; cdr3_nt: TGTGCCAGCAGTGAGAGTGAGGGTTTCAAAGCTTTCTTT; cdr3_aa: CASSESEGFKAFF
v_call: TRBV25-1; d_call: NA; j_call: TRBJ1-6; clone_size: NA; cdr3_nt: TGTGCCAGCAGTGTAAAGAGCTCCTATAATTCACCCCTCCACTTT; cdr3_aa: CASSVKSSYNSPLHF
v_call: TRBV7-2; d_call: TRBD1; j_call: TRBJ1-6; clone_size: NA; cdr3_nt: TGTGCCAGCAGCTTGGACAGGGGGAATTCACCCCTCCACTTT; cdr3_aa: CASSLDRGNSPLHF
v_call: TRBV4-1; d_call: TRBD1; j_call: TRBJ2-2; clone_size: NA; cdr3_nt: TGCGCCAGCAGCCAACCGCCGGACAGGGTTGATGGTACCGGGGAGCTGTTTTTT; cdr3_aa: CASSQPPDRVDGTGELFF
v_call: TRBV2; d_call: NA; j_call: TRBJ1-5; clone_size: NA; cdr3_nt: TGTGCCAGCAGTCTCCCCGGACAGCTCAATCAGCCCCAGCATTTT; cdr3_aa: CASSLPGQLNQPQHF
v_call: TRBV5-1; d_call: NA; j_call: TRBJ2-6; clone_size: NA; cdr3_nt: TGCGCCAGCCGACGGGGCTCTGGGGCCAACGTCCTGACTTTC; cdr3_aa: CASRRGSGANVLTF
v_call: TRBV27; d_call: NA; j_call: TRBJ2-3; clone_size: NA; cdr3_nt: TGTGCCAGCAGTTTCTCCACAGATACGCAGTATTTT; cdr3_aa: CASSFSTDTQYF
v_call: TRBV11-2; d_call: NA; j_call: TRBJ1-1; clone_size: NA; cdr3_nt: TGTGCCAGCAGCCCCGGGAGGTGGGACACTGAAGCTTTCTTT; cdr3_aa: CASSPGRWDTEAFF
v_call: TRBV30; d_call: TRBD1; j_call: TRBJ1-4; clone_size: NA; cdr3_nt: TGTGCCTGGAGGGGAATACAGGGGGCGCGGGAAAAACTGTTTTTT; cdr3_aa: CAWRGIQGAREKLFF
v_call: TRBV3-1/TRBV3-2; d_call: NA; j_call: TRBJ1-2; clone_size: few; cdr3_nt: TGTGCCAGCAGCCAAGATAACATCCCCTATGGCTACACCTTC; cdr3_aa: CASSQDNIPYGYTF
v_call: TRBV7-8; d_call: NA; j_call: TRBJ1-3; clone_size: NA; cdr3_nt: TGTGCCAGCAGCTTAGCTCATGGAAACACCATATATTTT; cdr3_aa: CASSLAHGNTIYF
v_call: TRBV18; d_call: NA; j_call: TRBJ2-5; clone_size: NA; cdr3_nt: TGTGCCAGCTCACCTACAGCTAACCAAGAGACCCAGTACTTC; cdr3_aa: CASSPTANQETQYF